This TCR beta chain was sequenced for a study of shared clonotypes between healthy human individuals. V shed 5 bases, J shed 3 bases, and the junction held 4 bases outside the gene matches. Germline CDR1 is LNHDA and CDR2 is SQIVND (reference sequence). The length of the CDR3 is 14 residues. Study-level findings and limits: Limited genetic and exposure-history diversity came from having few donors.

Concerning this clone itself: Its antigen is currently unknown.

Clones were sequenced by immunoSEQ multiplex PCR, and TCRdb holds only the in-frame ones, with some missing. The sample contains about 110,000 clones, under 70% of which appear only once. Donors, without exception, were Caucasian adults residing in Nashville, Tennessee. CD8 memory cells included CD45RO+ cells plus CCR7-negative CD45RA+ TemRA cells. The sequence came from a woman aged 25 to 39 in good health. The V gene is TRBV19, the J gene TRBJ1-1, with 9 bases aligning to TRBD1. What was sequenced was memory CD8+ T cells sorted from blood. Noted subset: CD45RO+ cells pooled with CCR7-negative TemRA cells. CDR3 nucleotides: TGTGCCAGTAGTTTACAGGGGGCCTACACTGAAGCTTTCTTT. Amino acid sequence: CASSLQGAYTEAFF.